One sample yielded the 11 T cell receptor beta chains listed below, sequenced in a study of tumor and adjacent non-tumor tissue in lung cancer. TCRbeta libraries were built with three rounds of nested PCR, modified from ARM-PCR. TCRdb analysed the multiplex PCR reads with MiXCR anew, one entry per CDR3 protein. The top ten clones hold approximately 40% of a sample with about 77,000 distinct CDR3 sequences, 76% of them seen once. This sample's RNA came from whole unsorted tissue. More than 3 cm separated this lung sample from the edge of the tumor. Sequenced material: distant non-tumor lung tissue. Receptors were obtained from a man in his 70s with non-small cell lung cancer.

A remark on this clonotype: This could be a read error, since a much larger clone is one nucleotide away. This chain's CDR3 is CTSSYSGTNEKLFF. CDR3 coding DNA: TGTACCAGCAGTTACTCGGGAACTAATGAAAAACTGTTTTTT. V and J are TRBV6-1 and TRBJ1-4; D gene uncertain. Germline lookup yields CDR1 MNHNS and CDR2 SASEGT. This CDR3 contains 14 residues.

The chain uses TRBV6-6 and TRBJ2-7; no reliable D call. CDR3 size: 11 residues. CDR1 is MNHNY, CDR2 SVGAGI, per germline (reference sequence). The germline V and J ends were trimmed by 5 bases and 7 bases, with 9 bases remaining between them. In nucleotides, the CDR3 is TGTGCCAGCAGTCAGGAGTATGAGCAGTACTTC. Its protein product is CASSQEYEQYF.

This clonotype was seen only once. A junction end diverges from the germline sequence, so it may reflect a read error. The chain is built from TRBV30 and TRBJ2-1; 8 positions match TRBD1. CDR3 length equals 15 residues. Germline V gives CDR1 GTSNPN, CDR2 SVGIG (reference sequence). In DNA form, the CDR3 reads TGTGCCTGGAGTAAGGATGGACAGGGAAAGAATGAGCGGTTCTTC. Translating it yields CAWSKDGQGKNERFF.

Note on this clonotype: An end of the junction differs from the germline gene, which may be a read error. The J gene is TRBJ2-3, the V gene TRBV11-2; the D gene is possibly TRBD2 (5 bases). The CDR3 contains 17 residues. CDR1 SGHAT and CDR2 FQNNGV come from the germline V gene. The CDR3 coding sequence is TGTGCCAACAGCTCTTACTCTGACACTGCTAGCTCAAATACGCAGTATTTC. It specifies CANSSYSDTASSNTQYF.

Comments on this clonotype: Given the absence of the conserved phenylalanine or tryptophan at the CDR3 end, a read error is likely. This chain uses TRBV6-2 or TRBV6-3 with TRBJ1-1; D remains unclear. The germline CDR1 and CDR2 sequences are MNHEY and SVGEGT. CDR3 length: 15 amino acids. The CDR3 DNA reads TGTGCTAGCCGACCTTTTGTGAGACAAAGAAGAGAAGCTTTCTCT. This encodes CASRPFVRQRREAFS.

Notes on this clonotype: An end of the junction differs from the germline gene, which may be a read error. The rearrangement joins TRBV6-2 or TRBV6-3 to TRBJ2-1; possible D gene TRBD2, 6 bases. The germline V gene has CDR1 MNHEY and CDR2 SVGEGT. CDR3 size: 14 residues. The chain's CDR3 is CASSGRTTYNEQLF. CDR3 bases: TGTGCCAGCAGTGGGAGGACCACCTACAATGAGCAGTTATTC.

Details on this clonotype: The junction and the germline gene differ at one end; a read error may be behind it. V is TRBV12-3 or TRBV12-4 and J is TRBJ1-3; unclear D gene. The CDR3 consists of 18 residues. The CDR3 coding sequence is TGTGCCAGCAGTCGTCCCGGGATAGGGATCGACTCTGGAAACATCATATATTTT. Translated: CASSRPGIGIDSGNIIYF.

Of note for this clonotype: One end of the junction fails to match germline, which may point to a read error. The rearrangement joins TRBV11-1 to TRBJ2-2; possible D gene TRBD1, 5 bases. This CDR3 has 14 residues. Germline-derived CDR1 and CDR2 are SGHAT and FQDESV (reference sequence). In nucleotides, the CDR3 is TGTGCCACCAGCTGGGGCAGGGTGACCGGGGAGCTGTTTTTT. This encodes CATSWGRVTGELFF.

Concerning this clonotype itself: The germline gene is not matched at one end of the junction; a read error may be the cause. The rearrangement links TRBV11-3 to TRBJ1-1, with 7 bases that match TRBD1. CDR1 is SGHNT and CDR2 is YENEEA in the germline V gene. The CDR3 consists of 15 residues. The CDR3 DNA follows: TGTACCAGCAGCTTAAGCCAGGGGGGAAATACTGAAACTTTCTTT. Translation gives CTSSLSQGGNTETFF.

Of note for this clonotype: It may be a read error: a sequence one base away is much more abundant. The rearrangement uses TRBV6-5 and TRBJ2-1; 7 nucleotides agree with TRBD1. Germline values: CDR1 MNHEY, CDR2 SVGAGI. The CDR3 is made up of 15 amino acids. V shed 10 bases and J 0 bases; nucleotides not matched to a gene: 9. The CDR3 here is CANRGRLNSYNEQFF. CDR3 DNA sequence: TGTGCCAACAGGGGACGGCTGAACTCCTACAATGAGCAGTTCTTC.

A note on this clonotype: A much more abundant neighbour one base away suggests this may be a read error. This chain uses TRBV6-2 or TRBV6-3 with TRBJ1-1, with unresolved D. Deletions cut 5 bases from V and 0 bases from J, with 7 bases between. The germline V gene encodes CDR1 MNHEY and CDR2 SVGEGT. The CDR3 runs 13 residues. CDR3 region: CASSEAVNTEAFF. The DNA for the CDR3 is TGTGCCAGCAGTGAGGCGGTGAACACTGAAGCTTTCTTT.